A selection of T cell receptor beta chains follows, all from one sample in a study of blood T cell repertoires in COVID-19. Here immunoSEQ multiplex PCR was the method, and the copy in TCRdb shows in-frame clones only, minus some. The table lists 130,000 to 150,000 clones, 84% of them singletons, with roughly 5.7% in the top ten. The sample comprised PBMCs or T cells enriched from blood (not recorded which). Receptor source: a woman aged 50 to 65 who had been exposed to COVID-19. The CDR3 runs from the conserved cysteine through the conserved F or W. The D gene is left open where the match is weak. A clone size is listed for some rows: how often the clone was seen (once, few, many), or a class if it is expanded.

D: TRBD2
size: -
V: TRBV6-5
J: TRBJ2-1
length: 16
CDR3: CASSYSTSGRNNEQFF
DNA: TGTGCCAGCAGTTACTCGACTAGCGGGCGTAACAATGAGCAGTTCTTC

D: TRBD1
size: -
V: TRBV5-8
J: TRBJ1-4
length: 14
CDR3: CASSLGQGGEKLFF
DNA: TGTGCCAGCAGCTTGGGCCAGGGGGGAGAAAAACTGTTTTTT

D: -
size: -
V: TRBV4-1
J: TRBJ2-1
length: 13
CDR3: CASSHQTGYEQFF
DNA: TGCGCCAGCAGCCATCAAACAGGGTATGAGCAGTTCTTC

D: TRBD1
size: once
V: TRBV6-5
J: TRBJ1-5
length: 14
CDR3: CASSQTGGYQPQHF
DNA: TGTGCCAGCAGTCAGACAGGGGGTTATCAGCCCCAGCATTTT

D: TRBD2
size: -
V: TRBV9
J: TRBJ2-1
length: 17
CDR3: CASSVPSGGTPGDEQFF
DNA: TGTGCCAGCAGCGTTCCTAGCGGGGGGACCCCCGGGGATGAGCAGTTCTTC

D: -
size: -
V: TRBV18
J: TRBJ2-5
length: 16
CDR3: CASSNLLSGLGETQYF
DNA: TGTGCCAGCTCAAACCTCCTATCAGGGCTCGGGGAGACCCAGTACTTC

D: TRBD1
size: -
V: TRBV7-6
J: TRBJ1-5
length: 15
CDR3: CASSQGGAGNQPQHF
DNA: TGTGCCAGCAGCCAGGGGGGCGCCGGCAATCAGCCCCAGCATTTT

D: -
size: -
V: TRBV7-2
J: TRBJ1-1
length: 14
CDR3: CASSLGGRAVEAFF
DNA: TGTGCCAGCAGCTTAGGGGGCAGGGCGGTTGAAGCTTTCTTT

D: TRBD2
size: once
V: TRBV6-2/TRBV6-3
J: TRBJ2-5
length: 16
CDR3: CASSYQTSGSGETQYF
DNA: TGTGCCAGCAGTTACCAAACTAGCGGGAGTGGAGAGACCCAGTACTTC

D: TRBD1
size: -
V: TRBV2
J: TRBJ1-5
length: 15
CDR3: CASRTGTGGNQPQHF
DNA: TGTGCCAGCAGAACCGGGACAGGGGGCAATCAGCCCCAGCATTTT

D: TRBD2
size: few
V: TRBV12-5
J: TRBJ2-2
length: 20
CDR3: CASGLVRRLPGLATTGELFF
DNA: TGTGCTAGTGGTTTGGTAAGACGCCTACCGGGACTAGCGACCACCGGGGAGCTGTTTTTT

D: TRBD2
size: many
V: TRBV4-1
J: TRBJ2-7
length: 13
CDR3: CASSLAGKNEQYF
DNA: TGCGCCAGCAGCCTAGCGGGAAAAAACGAGCAGTACTTC

D: TRBD2
size: few
V: TRBV4-3
J: TRBJ2-4
length: 19
CDR3: CASSQDLPSGGGTKNIQYF
DNA: TGCGCCAGCAGCCAAGATCTCCCTAGCGGGGGGGGAACCAAAAACATTCAGTACTTC

D: TRBD2
size: -
V: TRBV5-1
J: TRBJ2-1
length: 13
CDR3: CASSREGYNEQFF
DNA: TGCGCCAGCAGCCGGGAGGGATACAATGAGCAGTTCTTC

D: TRBD2
size: -
V: TRBV20-1
J: TRBJ2-7
length: 15
CDR3: CSASGGTSISYEQYF
DNA: TGCAGTGCTAGTGGGGGGACTAGCATCTCCTACGAGCAGTACTTC

D: -
size: -
V: TRBV7-9
J: TRBJ2-1
length: 15
CDR3: CASSQGSSGHNEQFF
DNA: TGTGCCAGCAGCCAGGGGTCTAGCGGACACAATGAGCAGTTCTTC

D: -
size: -
V: TRBV19
J: TRBJ1-1
length: 13
CDR3: CASSIKPDTEAFF
DNA: TGTGCCAGTAGTATAAAGCCGGACACTGAAGCTTTCTTT

D: -
size: -
V: TRBV9
J: TRBJ2-5
length: 13
CDR3: CASNGGGQETQYF
DNA: TGTGCCAGCAACGGTGGGGGGCAAGAGACCCAGTACTTC

D: TRBD1
size: -
V: TRBV10-3
J: TRBJ1-2
length: 12
CDR3: CAATGVTWGYTF
DNA: TGTGCCGCCACAGGGGTGACCTGGGGCTACACCTTC

D: TRBD2
size: -
V: TRBV4-1
J: TRBJ2-7
length: 16
CDR3: CASSQDVGGVLREQYF
DNA: TGCGCCAGCAGCCAAGACGTGGGGGGGGTCCTACGGGAGCAGTACTTC

D: -
size: -
V: TRBV2
J: TRBJ1-1
length: 15
CDR3: CASSERGAGGTEAFF
DNA: TGTGCCAGCAGTGAGCGGGGGGCGGGTGGCACTGAAGCTTTCTTT

D: TRBD1
size: -
V: TRBV10-1
J: TRBJ1-5
length: 15
CDR3: CASSVRQGRNQPQHF
DNA: TGCGCCAGCAGTGTAAGACAGGGGCGCAATCAGCCCCAGCATTTT

D: TRBD1
size: -
V: TRBV7-8
J: TRBJ1-6
length: 20
CDR3: CASSLEVGGTGGSYNSPLHF
DNA: TGTGCCAGCAGCTTAGAGGTAGGGGGGACAGGGGGTTCCTATAATTCACCCCTCCACTTT

D: -
size: -
V: TRBV24-1
J: TRBJ1-2
length: 13
CDR3: CATSPYRAGGYTF
DNA: TGTGCCACCAGCCCTTACAGGGCAGGTGGCTACACCTTC

D: -
size: -
V: TRBV5-1
J: TRBJ2-3
length: 15
CDR3: CASSLELAGTDTQYF
DNA: TGCGCCAGCAGCTTGGAGTTGGCGGGCACAGATACGCAGTATTTT

D: -
size: -
V: TRBV5-1
J: TRBJ2-7
length: 16
CDR3: CASSPIISGDSYEQYF
DNA: TGCGCCAGCAGCCCCATAATATCAGGGGATTCCTACGAGCAGTACTTC

D: -
size: -
V: TRBV7-9
J: TRBJ1-1
length: 14
CDR3: CASSLVRSNGEAFF
DNA: TGTGCCAGCAGCTTAGTTCGGTCAAACGGGGAAGCTTTCTTT

D: -
size: -
V: TRBV10-2
J: TRBJ1-2
length: 16
CDR3: CASRGTGRFAGGGYTF
DNA: TGCGCCAGCCGCGGGACTGGTCGGTTTGCGGGAGGCGGCTACACCTTC